Presented here are 20 T cell receptor beta chains from one specimen sequenced in a study of graft-versus-host responses after intestinal transplantation. The antigens of these receptors remain unknown. Repertoires were generated with immunoSEQ multiplex PCR, while TCRdb's copy carries only in-frame clones and drops some. The table has 60,000 to 80,000 clones, roughly 88% seen once. The specimen comprised unstimulated CD8+ T cells sorted from spleen or lymph node cells, sampled before intestinal transplant. The receptors were sampled from a human donor who received an intestinal transplant.

This rearrangement joins TRBV29-1 to TRBJ1-4; perhaps TRBD1 as D (5 bases). V lost 8 bases and J 2 bases, leaving 12 bases between the germline ends. Germline V gene lookup returns CDR1 SQVTM and CDR2 ANQGSEA. The CDR3 totals 13 residues. Here the CDR3 DNA reads TGCAGCACTGGGAACAGGACTAATGAAAAACTGTTTTTT. This codes for CSTGNRTNEKLFF.

The V call is TRBV7-8, the J call TRBJ2-2, with D possibly matching TRBD1 (5 bases). V was clipped by 8 bases and J by 2 bases, with 18 bases between them. Germline-derived CDR1 and CDR2 are SGHVS and FQNEAQ. The CDR3 is 16 residues long. Written as DNA, the CDR3 is TGTGCCAGCCCTCTAAATAAGGGGTTTAACACCGGGGAGCTGTTTTTT. It is translated as CASPLNKGFNTGELFF.

In its sample, this clone was seen once. The chain carries TRBV29-1 and TRBJ1-1; D is uncertain. The V and J ends lost 7 bases and 3 bases respectively, with 15 bases between them. Germline loops: CDR1 SQVTM, CDR2 ANQGSEA. This CDR3 has 13 amino acids. CDR3 sequence: CSATVPSHTEAFF. As DNA, the CDR3 is TGCAGCGCCACGGTGCCGAGCCACACTGAAGCTTTCTTT.

The chain recombines TRBV7-2 with TRBJ2-1, with D uncertain. The CDR3 length is 13 residues. The V end was cut by 2 bases, the J end by 5 bases, with 7 bases between. Germline CDR1 SGHTA, CDR2 FQGNSA. The CDR3 sequence is CASSLLFHNEQFF. The CDR3 nucleotides are TGTGCCAGCAGCTTACTTTTCCACAATGAGCAGTTCTTC.

The V and J genes are TRBV5-1 and TRBJ1-2, with D maybe TRBD1 (5 bases). This CDR3 has 14 amino acids. Trimming pared 4 bases from V and 6 bases from J, leaving 16 bases between. Germline V gene lookup returns CDR1 SGHRS and CDR2 YFSETQ. The CDR3 DNA reads TGCGCCAGCAGCCCCGGCGGGGGAGTTGATGGCTACACCTTC. It translates to CASSPGGGVDGYTF. Based on the CDR3 plus reference TRBV5-1 and TRBJ1-2, the full variable domain is KAGVTQTPRYLIKTRGQQVTLSCSPISGHRSVSWYQQTPGQGLQFLFEYFSETQRNKGNFPGRFSGRQFSNSRSEMNVSTLELGDSALYLCASSPGGGVDGYTFGSGTRLTVV.

This clone was counted a few times. The rearrangement joins TRBV11-3 to TRBJ2-2; a weak D match, TRBD2 (6 bases). V was trimmed by 5 bases and J by 8 bases, leaving 6 bases between them. The CDR3 runs to 11 residues. Germline V gene data show CDR1 as SGHNT and CDR2 as YENEEA. The CDR3 region has the DNA TGTGCCAGCAGCGCGGGGGGGGAGCTGTTTTTT. Its protein product is CASSAGGELFF.

The chain employs TRBV9 and TRBJ1-1; unclear D gene. The V and J ends lost 3 bases and 8 bases respectively, with 14 bases between them. Germline V gene data show CDR1 as SGDLS and CDR2 as YYNGEE. This CDR3 is 13 amino acids long. CDR3 loop: CASSELRTGEAFF. CDR3 DNA sequence: TGTGCCAGCAGCGAGCTAAGGACGGGAGAAGCTTTCTTT.

This clone was seen a single time. The V call is TRBV7-2, the J call TRBJ1-1; D is ambiguous. Trimming shortened V by 5 bases and J by 6 bases, and 7 bases separated the two germline ends. Germline V gene data show CDR1 as SGHTA and CDR2 as FQGNSA. The CDR3 runs to 11 residues. CDR3 amino acids: CASSTAAEAFF. The CDR3 DNA is TGTGCCAGCAGCACGGCGGCTGAAGCTTTCTTT.

The genes are TRBV7-3 and TRBJ1-1, with D possibly TRBD1 on 6 matching bases. This CDR3 is built from 13 residues. CDR1 and CDR2 from the germline V gene are SGHTA and FQGTGA. Deletions cut 2 bases from V and 5 bases from J, with 9 bases between. The CDR3 loop reads CASSLVTGTEAFF. CDR3 nucleotides: TGTGCCAGCAGCTTAGTGACAGGAACTGAAGCTTTCTTT.

V is TRBV10-3 and J is TRBJ2-7, with 8 bases fitting TRBD2. Germline V gives CDR1 ENHRY, CDR2 SYGVKD. This CDR3 contains 14 residues. Germline trimming cut 7 bases from V and 7 bases from J; bases unmatched to any gene: 12. The chain's CDR3 is CAIMSERGSGEQYF. The CDR3 bases are TGTGCCATCATGTCCGAGCGGGGGTCCGGGGAGCAGTACTTC.

V is TRBV10-3 and J is TRBJ2-2; 7 bases are a match to TRBD2. V was pared by 6 bases and J by 0 bases, with 4 bases of the junction left unmatched. Germline-derived CDR1 and CDR2 are ENHRY and SYGVKD. The CDR3 has 15 amino acids. For the CDR3, the DNA is TGTGCCATCAGCGGGGGGTTCGCGAACACCGGGGAGCTGTTTTTT. Translated: CAISGGFANTGELFF.

The rearrangement joins TRBV9 to TRBJ1-3; TRBD1 might be the D (6 bases). Germline V gene lookup returns CDR1 SGDLS and CDR2 YYNGEE. Trimming shortened V by 0 bases and J by 1 base, and 14 bases separated the two germline ends. There are 17 residues in the CDR3. The CDR3 region is CASSVGPGGTSGNTIYF. For the CDR3, the DNA is TGTGCCAGCAGCGTAGGCCCGGGGGGCACTTCTGGAAACACCATATATTTT.

J is TRBJ2-1 and V is TRBV7-9, with 9 bases identical to TRBD1. The CDR3 totals 16 residues. The trim removed 5 bases at V and 4 bases at J, leaving 9 bases unmatched. Germline V gene lookup returns CDR1 SEHNR and CDR2 FQNEAQ (reference sequence). The CDR3 here is CASSPPTGGSYNEQFF. The CDR3 region has the DNA TGTGCCAGCAGCCCTCCGACAGGGGGGTCATACAATGAGCAGTTCTTC.

The genes are TRBV7-6 and TRBJ1-2; 7 bases agree with TRBD1. This CDR3 spans 13 amino acids. CDR1 is SGHVS, CDR2 FNYEAQ, per germline. V dropped 5 bases and J dropped 4; count of bases not matched to a gene: 4. The CDR3 DNA reads TGTGCCAGCAGCCCTGGACAGGTCTATGGCTACACCTTC. This sequence encodes CASSPGQVYGYTF.

This chain joins TRBV10-3 and TRBJ1-1; 9 bases map to TRBD1. Germline V gene lookup returns CDR1 ENHRY and CDR2 SYGVKD. V was pared by 11 bases and J by 1 base, with 8 bases of the junction left unmatched. The CDR3 runs to 14 residues. The CDR3 nucleotides are TGTGCCGCCACAGGGGGCTTAGGGAACACTGAAGCTTTCTTT. As protein: CAATGGLGNTEAFF.

V is TRBV10-3 and J is TRBJ1-3; maybe TRBD1 (5 bases). This CDR3 spans 17 amino acids. Trimming pared 11 bases from V and 0 bases from J, leaving 23 bases between. CDR1 ENHRY and CDR2 SYGVKD come from the germline V gene. Here the CDR3 reads CAAGAISMTHSGNTIYF. CDR3 in DNA: TGTGCCGCTGGGGCAATTAGTATGACCCACTCTGGAAACACCATATATTTT.

J is TRBJ1-2 and V is TRBV7-9, with D possibly being TRBD1 (6 bases). The germline V gene has CDR1 SEHNR and CDR2 FQNEAQ (reference sequence). This CDR3 is 16 amino acids long. The germline V and J ends were trimmed by 5 bases and 8 bases, with 24 bases remaining between them. CDR3 nucleotides: TGTGCCAGCAGCAACAAGGACAGTTTAGGGGCAGGAGGCTACACCTTC. Translating gives CASSNKDSLGAGGYTF.

This clone was detected only once. This sequence joins TRBV12-1 and TRBJ2-7; no DNA check was done on the table's D call, TRBD2. TRBV12-1 is shown as a pseudogene. The CDR3 has 17 residues. The CDR3, as DNA: TGTGCCAGCAGCCCCACGCCCGGGACTTTCATCCTCTACGAGCAGTACTTC. Translated: CASSPTPGTFILYEQYF.

The rearrangement uses TRBV10-2 and TRBJ1-5; the match to TRBD1 covers 7 bases. This CDR3 comprises 14 residues. Per germline, CDR1 WSHSY and CDR2 SAAADI. V dropped 3 bases and J dropped 5; count of bases not matched to a gene: 4. CDR3 sequence (DNA): TGCGCCAGCAGTGAACGGCAGGGGGATCAGCCCCAGCATTTT. It translates to CASSERQGDQPQHF.

The J gene is TRBJ1-1, the V gene TRBV4-1; 8 bases align to TRBD1. V shed 4 bases and J 2 bases; nucleotides not matched to a gene: 12. The length of the CDR3 is 17 residues. Germline lookup yields CDR1 MGHRA and CDR2 YSYEKL. In nucleotides, the CDR3 is TGCGCCAGCAGCCCCCGTTATACCGGGACAGGAAACACTGAAGCTTTCTTT. This encodes CASSPRYTGTGNTEAFF.